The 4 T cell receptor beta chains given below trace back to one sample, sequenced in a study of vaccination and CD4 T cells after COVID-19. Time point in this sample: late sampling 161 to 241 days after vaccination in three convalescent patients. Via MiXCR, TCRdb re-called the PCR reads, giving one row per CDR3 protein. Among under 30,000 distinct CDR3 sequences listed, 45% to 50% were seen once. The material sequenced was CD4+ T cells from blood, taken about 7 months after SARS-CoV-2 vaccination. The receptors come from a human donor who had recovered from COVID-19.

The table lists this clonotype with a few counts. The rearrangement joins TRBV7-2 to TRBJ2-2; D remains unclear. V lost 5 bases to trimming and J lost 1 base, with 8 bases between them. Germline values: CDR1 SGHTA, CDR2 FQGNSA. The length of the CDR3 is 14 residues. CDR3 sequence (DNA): TGTGCCAGCAGCGTCCAGCGGAACACCGGGGAGCTGTTTTTT. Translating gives CASSVQRNTGELFF.

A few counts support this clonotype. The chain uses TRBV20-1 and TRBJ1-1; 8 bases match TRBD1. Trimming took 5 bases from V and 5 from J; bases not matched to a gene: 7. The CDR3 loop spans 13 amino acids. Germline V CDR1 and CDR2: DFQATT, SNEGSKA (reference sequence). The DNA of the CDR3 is TGCAGTGCTCGAACCGACAGGGGAACTGAAGCTTTCTTT. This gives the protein CSARTDRGTEAFF.

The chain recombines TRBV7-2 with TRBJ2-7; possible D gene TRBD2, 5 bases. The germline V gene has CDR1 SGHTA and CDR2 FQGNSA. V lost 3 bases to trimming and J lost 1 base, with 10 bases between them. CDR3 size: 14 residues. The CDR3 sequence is CASSFGLVSYEQYF. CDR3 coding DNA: TGTGCCAGCAGCTTTGGACTCGTGTCCTACGAGCAGTACTTC.

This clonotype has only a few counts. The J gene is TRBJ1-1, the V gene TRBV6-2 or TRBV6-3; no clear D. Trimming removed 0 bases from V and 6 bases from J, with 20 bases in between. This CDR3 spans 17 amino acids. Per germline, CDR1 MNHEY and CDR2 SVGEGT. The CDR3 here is CASSYSTFGRLVAEAFF. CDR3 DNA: TGTGCCAGCAGTTACTCAACGTTTGGCAGGCTCGTTGCTGAAGCTTTCTTT.